What follows is one T cell receptor (beta chain) and its context. The antigen is unknown. This entry comes from a study of tumor-infiltrating lymphocytes in primary liver carcinoma. Notes on the study in general: Only around 8-25% of top clones occurred in all five tumor regions. Blood fell significantly below tumors in its top-250-clone fraction (p = 0.039).

For each extraction, RNA and DNA were obtained together from about 20-30 mg of unsorted bulk tissue. CDR3 length: 12 amino acids. V was shortened by 5 bases and J by 10 bases, with 12 bases between the two germline ends. CDR1 SEHNR and CDR2 FQNEAQ come from the germline V gene (reference sequence). Priming with a constant-region primer yielded TCR beta cDNA from about 450 ng total RNA. A slightly modified ARM-PCR protocol with three nested multiplex PCR rounds produced these TCR beta libraries. For around 10 cycles apiece, the opening two PCR rounds ran with TRBV1-TRBV30 forward primers and a C-beta reverse primer. TCRdb redid the calling of the multiplex PCR reads with MiXCR, one entry per CDR3 protein. The sample shows around 60,000 distinct CDR3 sequences, over 60% of them seen only once.

The specimen was liver tumor tissue from sampling region 4. Documented subset: tumor region T4, right-lateral pole. This clonotype was sampled from a man aged 35-49 years with primary liver carcinoma and hepatitis B virus infection. J is TRBJ1-5 and V is TRBV7-9; D unclear. DNA for the CDR3: TGTGCCAGCAGCCCACGACGGGCTCCCCAGCATTTT. Residues: CASSPRRAPQHF.